These 5 T cell receptor beta chains were all obtained from the same sample, sequenced in a study of blood T cells in healthy people across ages. Primed by a sample-barcoded 5' primer and a J-beta primer mix, a second PCR proceeded for about 7 to 12 cycles. TCRdb used MiXCR to reprocess the 5' RACE reads, holding one entry per CDR3 protein. The sample holds 580,000 or so distinct CDR3 sequences, roughly 48% seen once. The sequenced material came from blood. These receptor sequences come from a man of 80 years or more in good health.

The V gene is TRBV7-2, the J gene TRBJ1-1, with D perhaps TRBD1 (6 bases). This CDR3 has 16 residues. V gave up 5 bases and J gave up 3 bases, with 19 bases separating them. Germline CDR1 SGHTA, CDR2 FQGNSA. CDR3 region: CASSLGGPIGHTEAFF. The CDR3 nucleotides are TGTGCCAGCAGCCTCGGGGGCCCAATTGGCCACACTGAAGCTTTCTTT.

The rearrangement joins TRBV20-1 to TRBJ2-7; 10 positions match TRBD2. This CDR3 has 16 amino acids. Germline V gene sequence: CDR1 DFQATT, CDR2 SNEGSKA (reference sequence). V shed 1 base, J shed 4 bases, and the junction held 10 bases outside the gene matches. CDR3 residues: CSARAGVAGGSYEQYF. CDR3 DNA: TGCAGTGCTAGAGCGGGGGTAGCGGGGGGATCTTACGAGCAGTACTTC.

The chain joins TRBV10-3 to TRBJ1-4, with unresolved D. The V gene lost 5 bases and the J gene lost 5 bases, with 6 bases spanning the gap. CDR3 length: 12 amino acids. The germline CDR1 and CDR2 sequences are ENHRY and SYGVKD. The CDR3: CAISLNNEKLFF. In DNA form, the CDR3 reads TGTGCCATCAGTCTGAACAATGAAAAACTGTTTTTT.

This sequence joins TRBV20-1 and TRBJ2-5; 11 bases match TRBD2. Trimming removed 7 bases from V and 5 bases from J; junction bases left unmatched: 6. The CDR3 sequence is 13 residues long. Per germline, CDR1 DFQATT and CDR2 SNEGSKA (reference sequence). The CDR3 DNA reads as TGCAGTGGGGTTAGCGGGAGGGTGGAGACCCAGTACTTC. It encodes CSGVSGRVETQYF.

V is TRBV20-1 and J is TRBJ2-3; D unresolved. The V end lost 3 bases, the J end lost 4 bases, and 17 bases lay between the germline ends. CDR3 length: 15 residues. CDR1 is DFQATT, CDR2 SNEGSKA, per germline (reference sequence). This CDR3 reads CSASFSGVGADTQYF. CDR3 bases: TGCAGTGCTAGTTTCTCCGGAGTCGGCGCAGATACGCAGTATTTT.